A selection of T cell receptor beta chains follows, all from one sample in a study of cytomegalovirus exposure and HLA in healthy donors. Clones were sequenced by immunoSEQ multiplex PCR, and TCRdb holds only the in-frame ones, with some missing. The sample lists about 130,000 clones, approximately 78% occurring once. What was sequenced was PBMCs. The receptors were gathered from a woman aged 25 to 39 in good health and CMV-seronegative. Each CDR3 is given with its conserved first and last residue. The order of the fields is D gene, V gene, J gene, CDR3 protein. The D gene is left open where the match is weak.

-,TRBV5-1,TRBJ1-3,CASSFAGYRNTIYF
TRBD2,TRBV6-4,TRBJ2-3,CASRKSTSGRLDTQYF
TRBD2,TRBV7-3,TRBJ2-7,CASSLGASGRAYEQYF
-,TRBV7-2,TRBJ2-1,CASSFVASGGNEQFF
-,TRBV29-1,TRBJ1-2,CSVEDMSEEAYGYTF
-,TRBV5-1,TRBJ2-1,CASSLEAYEQFF
TRBD2,TRBV5-1,TRBJ2-5,CASSATSGGKETQYF
-,TRBV5-1,TRBJ1-2,CASSVARTVNDGYTF
TRBD2,TRBV2,TRBJ2-5,CASRGTRQETQYF
-,TRBV13,TRBJ2-7,CASSLGSRFYEQYF
TRBD1,TRBV4-3,TRBJ2-7,CASSQDRQGSSSATYEQYF
TRBD2,TRBV7-2,TRBJ2-1,CASSLVGTSGGLYNEQFF
TRBD2,TRBV7-2,TRBJ2-5,CASSFPSGGAQYF
-,TRBV28,TRBJ1-1,CAIRGGGKRNTEAFF
-,TRBV11-3,TRBJ1-5,CASSLCWQGSNQPQHF
-,TRBV4-3,TRBJ2-1,CASGLGPYNEQFF
-,TRBV7-3,TRBJ2-2,CASSLMSVNTGELFF
TRBD1,TRBV18,TRBJ2-7,CASSRDRGAYEQYF
TRBD2,TRBV7-2,TRBJ2-7,CASSLYGRVHEQYF
TRBD1,TRBV7-2,TRBJ2-7,CASSFGQANLYEQYF
-,TRBV11-2,TRBJ1-1,CASSSPRYTEAFF
TRBD1,TRBV15,TRBJ2-2,CATSRDIVQDRVGLETGELFF
TRBD1,TRBV7-8,TRBJ2-1,CASSLSRGRNEQFF
-,TRBV29-1,TRBJ2-1,CSVDGDLSYNEQFF
TRBD1,TRBV9,TRBJ2-1,CASSVGTGVSHEQFF
TRBD1,TRBV6-5,TRBJ1-6,CASSYSSRGLSPLHF
-,TRBV7-3,TRBJ2-7,CASTDCACLSYEQYF
-,TRBV5-4,TRBJ1-2,CASSLAEGRGIYGYTF
-,TRBV19,TRBJ2-1,CASRVTGSSYNEQFF
TRBD1,TRBV5-1,TRBJ1-1,CASSSQNWDRDKNTEAFF
-,TRBV5-1,TRBJ2-1,CASSPEEGGKNEQFF
-,TRBV25-1,TRBJ2-1,CASSGTANNEQFF
-,TRBV27,TRBJ1-1,CASSLRGPGTEAFF
TRBD1,TRBV7-8,TRBJ1-2,CASSSWGVASRGTNYGYTF
-,TRBV6-1,TRBJ1-6,CASSWEGRSKSPLHF
-,TRBV21-1,TRBJ1-3,CASSKREGRQGNTIYF
-,TRBV2,TRBJ1-4,CASRATYLNEKLFF
TRBD2,TRBV30,TRBJ2-1,CAWSAGLARVDEQFF
TRBD1,TRBV4-1,TRBJ1-2,CASSQDQRQGTHGYTF
-,TRBV11-2,TRBJ2-3,CASSLEVYTDTQYF